This TCR beta chain appears in the sequencing data of a study of cytomegalovirus exposure and HLA in healthy donors. TCRdb's table, derived via immunoSEQ multiplex PCR, lists solely in-frame clones and lacks some. The table lists about 150,000 clones, roughly 84% of them singletons. Trimming cost V 5 bases and J 5 bases; bases outside gene matches: 11. This CDR3 has 16 amino acids. CDR1 SNHLY and CDR2 FYNNEI come from the germline V gene. The sequencing input was PBMCs. This clonotype was sampled from a human donor in good health. The chain links TRBV2 to TRBJ2-5; 10 nucleotides agree with TRBD2. In DNA, the CDR3 is TGTGCCAGCAGTCGACCCCGGCTAGCGGGGGCGGAGACCCAGTACTTC. Encoded protein: CASSRPRLAGAETQYF.